This entry features one TCR beta chain sequence. Its antigen is still unknown. Sequenced by immunoSEQ multiplex PCR; TCRdb stores in-frame clones only, minus some. The top ten clones hold about 0.8% of a sample with tens of thousands of clones, approximately 78% of them seen once. This record comes from a study of memory CD4+ T cells and cytomegalovirus serostatus. Study-level findings and limits: Suggested: most of the CMV-linked TCR signature lies in CD4+ memory cells. CD4+ memory repertoires contained about 40% of the roughly 150 reported CMV TCRbeta sequences.

Single viable CD3+CD4+CD8-CD45RO+ cells were sorted as the memory CD4+ T cells. V was trimmed by 6 bases and J by 3 bases, leaving 21 bases between them. CDR3 length: 16 amino acids. Germline CDR1 and CDR2: SGHDT and YYEEEE. The clonotype comes from an adult in good health and CMV-seronegative. Source material: memory CD4+ T cells from blood. The rearrangement joins TRBV5-6 to TRBJ2-5; perhaps TRBD2 as D (5 bases). CDR3 coding DNA: TGTGCCAGCACCCCGGGTGGAGACGCCGGGAAAGAGACCCAGTACTTC. This codes for CASTPGGDAGKETQYF.